One sample yielded the 10 T cell receptor beta chains listed below, sequenced in a study of PD-L1 blockade in urothelial cancer. Profiling relied on immunoSEQ multiplex PCR, and the TCRdb table lists in-frame clones only, not all of them. The repertoire holds roughly 45,000 clones, with about four fifths as singletons. Time point of the sample: peripheral blood 6 weeks after treatment start. Source: PBMCs, taken around atezolizumab (anti-PD-L1) treatment. Receptors were obtained from a man aged 55 to 70 with urothelial cancer.

This clone was observed a single time. The chain carries TRBV5-1 and TRBJ2-5; possible D gene TRBD2, 5 bases. Germline V CDR1 and CDR2: SGHRS, YFSETQ. V lost 5 bases and J lost 4, with 15 bases in between. The CDR3 length is 14 residues. The CDR3 DNA sequence: TGCGCCAGCAGTTTACTAGTGTCGTCAGAGACCCAGTACTTC. This codes for CASSLLVSSETQYF.

The chain uses TRBV7-3 and TRBJ2-2; the match to TRBD2 covers 8 bases. Trimming cost V 2 bases and J 4 bases; bases outside gene matches: 3. Germline V gene lookup returns CDR1 SGHTA and CDR2 FQGTGA. The CDR3 has 15 amino acids. DNA for the CDR3: TGTGCCAGCAGCTTAGCGGGGGGAACCACCGGGGAGCTGTTTTTT. Protein: CASSLAGGTTGELFF.

The chain employs TRBV6-1 and TRBJ2-7, with 7 bases aligning to TRBD1. With V trimmed by 6 bases and J by 3 bases, 11 bases remained unmatched. This CDR3 comprises 15 residues. The germline gives CDR1 MNHNS, CDR2 SASEGT. The CDR3 region is CASRAPGQKSYEQYF. The CDR3 DNA follows: TGTGCCAGCAGGGCCCCGGGACAGAAGAGCTACGAGCAGTACTTC.

In this sample, this clone turned up a few times. The J gene is TRBJ1-1, the V gene TRBV5-4; D call uncertain. Trimming took 4 bases from V and 1 from J, leaving 5 bases between them. Germline loops: CDR1 SGHNT, CDR2 YYREEE (reference sequence). The CDR3 loop spans 12 amino acids. CDR3 region: CASSTQNTEAFF. For the CDR3, the DNA is TGTGCCAGCAGCACACAGAACACTGAAGCTTTCTTT. Full variable domain (remainder filled in from reference TRBV5-4 and TRBJ1-1): ETGVTQSPTHLIKTRGQQVTLRCSSQSGHNTVSWYQQALGQGPQFIFQYYREEENGRGNFPPRFSGLQFPNYSSELNVNALELDDSALYLCASSTQNTEAFFGQGTRLTVV.

This chain joins TRBV7-8 and TRBJ2-7, with 7 bases fitting TRBD1. The CDR3 is 15 residues long. Trimming removed 2 bases from V and 0 bases from J; junction bases left unmatched: 4. Germline loops: CDR1 SGHVS, CDR2 FQNEAQ. The CDR3 spells CASSLTTGHSYEQYF. The CDR3 nucleotides are TGTGCCAGCAGCTTAACGACAGGGCACTCCTACGAGCAGTACTTC.

The CDR3 protein is CAWSKVGLAEKLFF. The CDR3 DNA follows: TGTGCCTGGAGTAAGGTGGGGCTCGCAGAAAAACTGTTTTTT. The chain couples TRBV30 to TRBJ1-4; D might be TRBD1 (5 bases). Per germline, CDR1 GTSNPN and CDR2 SVGIG (reference sequence). V gave up 2 bases and J gave up 8 bases, with 15 bases separating them. This CDR3 has 14 amino acids.

The rearrangement links TRBV6-1 to TRBJ1-6; the D gene is possibly TRBD1 (6 bases). Trimming cost V 5 bases and J 9 bases, with 17 bases left between them. Germline-derived CDR1 and CDR2 are MNHNS and SASEGT. This CDR3 contains 15 residues. The CDR3 nucleotides read TGTGCCAGCAGTACCGTCGAGCAGGGGATTTCACCCCTCCACTTT. As protein: CASSTVEQGISPLHF.

The rearrangement uses TRBV9 and TRBJ1-4; TRBD1 matches at 12 bases. The CDR3 is 16 amino acids. Trimming at V came to 1 base and at J to 7 bases, leaving 5 bases not matched to a gene. In germline, CDR1 is SGDLS, CDR2 YYNGEE. CDR3 sequence reads: CASSVSGQGAGEKLFF. CDR3 DNA: TGTGCCAGCAGCGTATCGGGACAGGGGGCAGGTGAAAAACTGTTTTTT.

This chain uses TRBV2 with TRBJ1-1, with TRBD1 as a possible D gene (6 bases). Germline V gene sequence: CDR1 SNHLY, CDR2 FYNNEI. Trimming left V 8 bases short and J 8 bases short, with 12 bases between. The CDR3 is made up of 11 amino acids. The CDR3 region is CASSRGAEAFF. The CDR3 DNA follows: TGTGCCAGCTCGCGGGGGGCGGAAGCTTTCTTT.

The chain recombines TRBV4-1 with TRBJ2-7; 11 bases are shared with TRBD2. J was trimmed by 2 bases and V by 3 bases; bases with no gene match: 6. Germline values: CDR1 MGHRA, CDR2 YSYEKL. The length of the CDR3 is 16 residues. CDR3 loop: CASSHPGSGGAYEQYF. The CDR3 region has the DNA TGCGCCAGCAGCCATCCCGGTAGCGGGGGGGCCTACGAGCAGTACTTC.